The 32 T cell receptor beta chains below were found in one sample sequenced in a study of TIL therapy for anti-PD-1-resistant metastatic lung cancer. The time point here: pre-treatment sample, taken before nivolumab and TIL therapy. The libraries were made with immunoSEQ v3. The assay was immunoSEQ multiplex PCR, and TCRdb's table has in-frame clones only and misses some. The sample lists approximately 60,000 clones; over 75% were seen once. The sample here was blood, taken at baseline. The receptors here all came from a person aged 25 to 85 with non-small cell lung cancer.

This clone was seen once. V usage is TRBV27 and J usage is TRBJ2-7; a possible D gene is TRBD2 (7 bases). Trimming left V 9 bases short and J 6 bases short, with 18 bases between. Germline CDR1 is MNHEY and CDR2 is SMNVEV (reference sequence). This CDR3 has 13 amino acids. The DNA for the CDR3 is TGTGCCAGTCGGGGGGCACCACGGGGCGAGCAGTACTTC. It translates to CASRGAPRGEQYF.

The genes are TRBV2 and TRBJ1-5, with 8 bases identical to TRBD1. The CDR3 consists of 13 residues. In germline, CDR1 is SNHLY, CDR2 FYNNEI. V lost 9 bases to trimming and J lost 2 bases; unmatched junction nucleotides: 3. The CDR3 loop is CASRTGRNQPQHF. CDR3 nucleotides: TGTGCCAGTCGGACAGGGCGCAATCAGCCCCAGCATTTT.

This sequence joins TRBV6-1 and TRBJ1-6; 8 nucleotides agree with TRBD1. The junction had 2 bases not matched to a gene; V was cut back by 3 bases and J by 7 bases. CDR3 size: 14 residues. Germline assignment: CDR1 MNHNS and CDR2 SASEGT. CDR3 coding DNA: TGTGCCAGCAGTGATTGGGACAGGAATTCACCCCTCCACTTT. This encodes CASSDWDRNSPLHF.

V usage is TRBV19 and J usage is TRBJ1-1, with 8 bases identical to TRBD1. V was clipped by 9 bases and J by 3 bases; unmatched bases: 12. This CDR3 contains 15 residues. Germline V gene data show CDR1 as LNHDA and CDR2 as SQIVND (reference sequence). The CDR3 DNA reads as TGTGCCAGCTCAGCCAGGGGGCGAAAGGACACTGAAGCTTTCTTT. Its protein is CASSARGRKDTEAFF.

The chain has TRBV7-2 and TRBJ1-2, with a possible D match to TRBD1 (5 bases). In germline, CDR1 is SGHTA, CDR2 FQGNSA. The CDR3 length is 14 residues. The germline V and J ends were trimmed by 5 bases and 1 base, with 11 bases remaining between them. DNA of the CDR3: TGTGCCAGCAGCCGCAGCGGGGGTAACTATGGCTACACCTTC. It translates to CASSRSGGNYGYTF.

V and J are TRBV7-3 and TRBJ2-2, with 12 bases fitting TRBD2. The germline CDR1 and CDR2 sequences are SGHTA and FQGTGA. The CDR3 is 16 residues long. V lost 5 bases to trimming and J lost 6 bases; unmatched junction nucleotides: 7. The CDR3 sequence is CASSPVLAGGPGELFF. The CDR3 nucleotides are TGTGCCAGCAGCCCCGTACTAGCGGGGGGTCCCGGGGAGCTGTTTTTT.

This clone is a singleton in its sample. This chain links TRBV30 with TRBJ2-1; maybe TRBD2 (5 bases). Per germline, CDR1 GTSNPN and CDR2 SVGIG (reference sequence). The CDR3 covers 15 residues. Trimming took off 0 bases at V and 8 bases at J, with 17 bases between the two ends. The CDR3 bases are TGTGCCTGGAGTGTAAGCCAAACTAGTTTGCATGAGCAGTTCTTC. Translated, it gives CAWSVSQTSLHEQFF. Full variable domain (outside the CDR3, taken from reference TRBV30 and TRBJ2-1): SQTIHQWPATLVQPVGSPLSLECTVEGTSNPNLYWYRQAAGRGLQLLFYSVGIGQISSEVPQNLSASRPQDRQFILSSKKLLLSDSGFYLCAWSVSQTSLHEQFFGPGTRLTVL.

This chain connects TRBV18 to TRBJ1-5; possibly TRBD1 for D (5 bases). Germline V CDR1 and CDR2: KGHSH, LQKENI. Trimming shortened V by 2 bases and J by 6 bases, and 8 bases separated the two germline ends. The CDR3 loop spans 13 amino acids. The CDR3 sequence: CASSPTGGQPQHF. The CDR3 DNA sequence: TGTGCCAGCTCACCAACGGGGGGTCAGCCCCAGCATTTT.

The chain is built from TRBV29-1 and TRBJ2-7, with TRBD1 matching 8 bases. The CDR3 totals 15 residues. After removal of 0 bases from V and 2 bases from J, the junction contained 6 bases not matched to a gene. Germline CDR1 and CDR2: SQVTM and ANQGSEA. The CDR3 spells CSVEDAGQGPYEQYF. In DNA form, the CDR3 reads TGCAGCGTTGAAGATGCCGGACAGGGCCCCTACGAGCAGTACTTC.

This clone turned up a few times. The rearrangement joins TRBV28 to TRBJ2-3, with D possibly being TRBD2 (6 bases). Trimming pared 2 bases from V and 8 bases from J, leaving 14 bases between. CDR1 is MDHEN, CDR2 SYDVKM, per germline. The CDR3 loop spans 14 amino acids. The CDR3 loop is CASSLITYGGTQYF. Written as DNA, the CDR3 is TGTGCCAGCAGTTTAATTACCTACGGGGGTACGCAGTATTTT.

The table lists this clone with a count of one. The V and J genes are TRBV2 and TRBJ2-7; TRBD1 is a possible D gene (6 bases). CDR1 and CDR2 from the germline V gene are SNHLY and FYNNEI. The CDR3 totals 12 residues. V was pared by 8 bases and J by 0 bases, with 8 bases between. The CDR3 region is CASHRDSYEQYF. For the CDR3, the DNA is TGTGCCAGCCACAGGGACTCCTACGAGCAGTACTTC.

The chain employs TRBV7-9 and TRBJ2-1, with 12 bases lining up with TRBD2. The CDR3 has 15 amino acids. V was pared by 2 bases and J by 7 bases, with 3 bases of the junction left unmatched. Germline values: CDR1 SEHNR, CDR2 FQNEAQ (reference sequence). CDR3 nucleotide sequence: TGTGCCAGCAGCTTAAGGACTAGCGGGATAAATGAGCAGTTCTTC. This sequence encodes CASSLRTSGINEQFF. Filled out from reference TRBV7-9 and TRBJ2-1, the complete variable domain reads DTGVSQNPRHKITKRGQNVTFRCDPISEHNRLYWYRQTLGQGPEFLTYFQNEAQLEKSRLLSDRFSAERPKGSFSTLEIQRTEQGDSAMYLCASSLRTSGINEQFFGPGTRLTVL.

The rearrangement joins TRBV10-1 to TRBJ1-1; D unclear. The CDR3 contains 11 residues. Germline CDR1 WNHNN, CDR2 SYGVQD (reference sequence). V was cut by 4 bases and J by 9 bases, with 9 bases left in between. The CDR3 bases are TGCGCCAGCAGTGTAGGCGGGAAAGCTTTCTTT. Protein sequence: CASSVGGKAFF.

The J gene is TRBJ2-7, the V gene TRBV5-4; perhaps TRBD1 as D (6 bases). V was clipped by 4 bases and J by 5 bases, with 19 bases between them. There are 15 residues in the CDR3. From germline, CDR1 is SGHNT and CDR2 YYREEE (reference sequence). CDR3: CASSPLGRGWDEQYF. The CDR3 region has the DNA TGTGCCAGCAGCCCTTTGGGCAGGGGCTGGGACGAGCAGTACTTC.

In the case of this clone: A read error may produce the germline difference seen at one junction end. CDR3 loop: CASSSQGPKEKLFF. CDR3 in DNA: TGCGCCAGCAGCTCACAGGGGCCTAAGGAAAAACTGTTTTTT. This sequence joins TRBV5-1 and TRBJ1-4; 7 bases are a match to TRBD1. Germline V gives CDR1 SGHRS, CDR2 YFSETQ. The CDR3 totals 14 residues.

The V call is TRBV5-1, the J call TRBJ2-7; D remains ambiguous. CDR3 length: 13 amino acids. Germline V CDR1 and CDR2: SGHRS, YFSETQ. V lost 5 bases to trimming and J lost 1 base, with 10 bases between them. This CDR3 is CASRVTESYEQYF. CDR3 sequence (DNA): TGCGCCAGCAGGGTAACGGAATCCTACGAGCAGTACTTC.

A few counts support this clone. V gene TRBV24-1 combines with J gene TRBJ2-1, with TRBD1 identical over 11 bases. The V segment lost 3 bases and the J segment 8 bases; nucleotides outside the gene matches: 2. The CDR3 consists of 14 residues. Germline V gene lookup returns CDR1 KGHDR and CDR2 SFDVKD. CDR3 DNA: TGTGCCACCAGTGATAGGGACAGGGGGGATGAGCAGTTCTTC. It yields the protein CATSDRDRGDEQFF.

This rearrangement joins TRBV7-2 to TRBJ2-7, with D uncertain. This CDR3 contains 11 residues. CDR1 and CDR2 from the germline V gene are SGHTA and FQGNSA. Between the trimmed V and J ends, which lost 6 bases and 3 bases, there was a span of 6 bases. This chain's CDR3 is CASSPHYEQYF. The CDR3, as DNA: TGTGCCAGCAGTCCGCACTACGAGCAGTACTTC.

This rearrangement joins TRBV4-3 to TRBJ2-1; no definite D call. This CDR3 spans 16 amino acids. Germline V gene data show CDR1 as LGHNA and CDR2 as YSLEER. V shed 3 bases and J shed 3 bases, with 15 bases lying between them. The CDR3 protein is CASSQTGPPFYNEQFF. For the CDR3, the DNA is TGCGCCAGCAGCCAGACCGGACCTCCCTTCTACAATGAGCAGTTCTTC.

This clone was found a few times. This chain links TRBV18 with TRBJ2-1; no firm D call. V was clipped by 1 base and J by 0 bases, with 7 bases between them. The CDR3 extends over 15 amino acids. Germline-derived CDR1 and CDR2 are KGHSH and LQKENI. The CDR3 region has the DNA TGTGCCAGCTCACCACGGTCCAGCTCCTACAATGAGCAGTTCTTC. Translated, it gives CASSPRSSSYNEQFF.

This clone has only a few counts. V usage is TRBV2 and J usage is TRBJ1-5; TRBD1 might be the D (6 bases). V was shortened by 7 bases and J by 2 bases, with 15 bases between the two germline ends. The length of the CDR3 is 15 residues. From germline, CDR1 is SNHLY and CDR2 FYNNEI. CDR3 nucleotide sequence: TGTGCCAGCAAACGGGGGCTCGGAGGCAATCAGCCCCAGCATTTT. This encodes CASKRGLGGNQPQHF.

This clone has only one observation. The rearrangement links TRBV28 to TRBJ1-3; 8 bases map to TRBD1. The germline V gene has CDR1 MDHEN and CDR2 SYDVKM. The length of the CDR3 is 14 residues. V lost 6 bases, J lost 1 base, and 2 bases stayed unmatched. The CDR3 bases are TGTGCCAGCAGCAACAGGGGGTCTGGAAACACCATATATTTT. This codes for CASSNRGSGNTIYF.

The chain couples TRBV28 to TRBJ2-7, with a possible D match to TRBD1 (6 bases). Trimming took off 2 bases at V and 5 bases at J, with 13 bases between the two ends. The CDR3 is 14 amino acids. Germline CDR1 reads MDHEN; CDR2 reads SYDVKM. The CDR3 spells CASSLMIRGDEQYF. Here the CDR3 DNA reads TGTGCCAGCAGTTTAATGATCAGGGGAGACGAGCAGTACTTC.

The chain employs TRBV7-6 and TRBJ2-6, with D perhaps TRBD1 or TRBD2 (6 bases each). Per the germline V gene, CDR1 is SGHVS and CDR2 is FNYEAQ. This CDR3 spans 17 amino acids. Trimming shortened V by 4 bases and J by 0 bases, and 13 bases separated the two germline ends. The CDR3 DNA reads TGTGCCAGCAGCTCTAGGGGGGTTCGCTCTGGGGCCAACGTCCTGACTTTC. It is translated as CASSSRGVRSGANVLTF.

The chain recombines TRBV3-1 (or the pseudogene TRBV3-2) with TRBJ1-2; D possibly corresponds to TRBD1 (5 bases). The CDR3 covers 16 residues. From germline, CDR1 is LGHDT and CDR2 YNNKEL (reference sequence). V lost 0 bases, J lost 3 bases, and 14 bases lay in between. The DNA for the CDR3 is TGTGCCAGCAGCCAAGAATCCGGAGACAGCTACTATGGCTACACCTTC. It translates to CASSQESGDSYYGYTF.

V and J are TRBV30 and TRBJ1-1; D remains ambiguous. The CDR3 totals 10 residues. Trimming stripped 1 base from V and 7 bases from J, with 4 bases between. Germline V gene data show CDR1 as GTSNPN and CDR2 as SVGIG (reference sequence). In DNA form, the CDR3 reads TGTGCCTGGAGTGAAATTGAAGCTTTCTTT. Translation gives CAWSEIEAFF.

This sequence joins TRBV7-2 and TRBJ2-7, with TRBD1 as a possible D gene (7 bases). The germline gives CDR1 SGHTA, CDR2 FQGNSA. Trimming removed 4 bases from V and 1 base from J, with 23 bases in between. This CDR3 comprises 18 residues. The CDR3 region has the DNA TGTGCCAGCAGCTCGTGGCTCGGAGGGGGCGCAGGGTCCTACGAGCAGTACTTC. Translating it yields CASSSWLGGGAGSYEQYF.

CDR3 nucleotide sequence: TGTGCCAGCAGTGTTGGCCCAAGACCCCTCCACTTT. This codes for CASSVGPRPLHF. The V and J genes are TRBV2 and TRBJ1-6; no definite D call. The germline gives CDR1 SNHLY, CDR2 FYNNEI. V lost 4 bases to trimming and J lost 12 bases, with 10 bases between them. The CDR3 length is 12 residues.

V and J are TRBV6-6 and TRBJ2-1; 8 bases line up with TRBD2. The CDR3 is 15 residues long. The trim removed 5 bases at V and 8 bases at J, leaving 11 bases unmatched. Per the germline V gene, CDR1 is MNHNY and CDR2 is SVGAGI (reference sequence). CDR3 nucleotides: TGTGCCAGCAGTGACCGACTAGCGAAGAGGGATGAGCAGTTCTTC. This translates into CASSDRLAKRDEQFF.

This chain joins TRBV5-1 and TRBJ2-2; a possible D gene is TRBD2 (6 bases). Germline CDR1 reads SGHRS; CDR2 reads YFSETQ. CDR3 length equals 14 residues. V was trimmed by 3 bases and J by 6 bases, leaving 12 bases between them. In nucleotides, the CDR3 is TGCGCCAGCAGCTGGAGGGCAGGGTCCGGGGAGCTGTTTTTT. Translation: CASSWRAGSGELFF.

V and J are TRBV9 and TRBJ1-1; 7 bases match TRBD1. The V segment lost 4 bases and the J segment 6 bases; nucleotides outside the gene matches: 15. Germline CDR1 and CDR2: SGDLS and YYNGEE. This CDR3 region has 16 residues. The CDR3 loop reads CASSQVPRQGRAEAFF. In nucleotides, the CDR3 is TGTGCCAGCAGCCAAGTCCCCAGACAGGGAAGGGCTGAAGCTTTCTTT.

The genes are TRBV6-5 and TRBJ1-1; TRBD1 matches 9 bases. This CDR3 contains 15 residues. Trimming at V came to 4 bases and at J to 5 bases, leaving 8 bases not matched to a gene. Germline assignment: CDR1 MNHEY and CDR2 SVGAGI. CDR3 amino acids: CASSSPGTGRTEAFF. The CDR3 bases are TGTGCCAGCAGTTCCCCCGGGACAGGGAGAACTGAAGCTTTCTTT.